The clone carrying this TCR beta chain was detected only a few times. Cells sorted as Tregs were CD4+, CD25+ and CD127-/low. Constant-region reverse primers amplified full-length variable regions, followed by semi-nested Nested Universal Primer A PCR. Each CDR3 protein is one row after TCRdb ran MiXCR on the 5' RACE reads. The sample has more than 9,000 distinct CDR3 sequences, roughly 18% seen once; the top ten hold 3% to 4.5%. Germline values: CDR1 LGHNA, CDR2 YNFKEQ. Trimming shortened V by 0 bases and J by 6 bases, and 18 bases separated the two germline ends. This CDR3 has 17 residues. The gene calls are TRBV4-2 and TRBJ2-1; TRBD2 is a possible D gene (5 bases). This TCR was recovered from a female donor with breast cancer. The sequencing input was Tregs sorted from a lymph node. The CDR3: CASSQDTGSQAGNEQFF. Written as DNA, the CDR3 is TGTGCCAGCAGCCAAGATACGGGATCTCAGGCAGGCAATGAGCAGTTCTTC.